Reported below is one T cell receptor (beta chain). Its specificity is not known. Attached unique molecular identifiers marked individual cDNA molecules. TCRdb re-derived calls from the 5' RACE reads in MiXCR, one entry per CDR3 protein. The sample holds fewer than 50,000 distinct CDR3 sequences, around 6% seen once. The CDR3 is 15 amino acids. Germline V gene lookup returns CDR1 GTSNPN and CDR2 SVGIG (reference sequence). The V end lost 0 bases, the J end lost 0 bases, and 6 bases lay between the germline ends. The data stem from a study of early T cells in non-severe SARS-CoV-2 infection. Study at large: Sequencing targeted bulk RNA from unsorted whole blood, leaving chains unpaired. The study, taken as a whole, reports: Database matching using VDJdb favored anti-spike CD8 responses, with private and CD4 specificities left missing.

The TCR was taken from an adult who was a healthcare worker with PCR-confirmed SARS-CoV-2 infection or an uninfected control (not recorded which). The sample here was whole blood, taken at baseline. V is TRBV30 and J is TRBJ1-6; D call uncertain. The CDR3 sequence: CAWSVKSSYNSPLHF. The CDR3 region has the DNA TGTGCCTGGAGTGTTAAGAGCTCCTATAATTCACCCCTCCACTTT.